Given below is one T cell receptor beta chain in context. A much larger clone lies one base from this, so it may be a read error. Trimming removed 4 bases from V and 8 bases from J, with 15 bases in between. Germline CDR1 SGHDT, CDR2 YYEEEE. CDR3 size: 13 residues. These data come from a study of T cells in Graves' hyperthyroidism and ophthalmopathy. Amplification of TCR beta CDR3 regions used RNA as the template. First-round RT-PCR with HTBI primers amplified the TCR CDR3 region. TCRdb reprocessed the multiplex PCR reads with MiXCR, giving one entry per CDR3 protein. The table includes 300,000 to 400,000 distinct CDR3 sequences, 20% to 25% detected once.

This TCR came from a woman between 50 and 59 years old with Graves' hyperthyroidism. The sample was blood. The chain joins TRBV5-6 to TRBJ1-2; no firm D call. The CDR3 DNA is TGTGCCAGCAGCCCCTCGAGGACCAGCGGCTACACCTTC. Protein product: CASSPSRTSGYTF.